The present entry profiles one TCR beta chain with its context. Its specificity is unknown. From germline, CDR1 is MGHDK and CDR2 SYGVNS. The CDR3 contains 15 residues. V lost 6 bases and J 5 bases, leaving 19 bases between the germline ends. These data belong to a study of T cells after yellow fever vaccination. Study in general: For low cell numbers, libraries were made with SMART-Seq v4 Ultra Low Input.

Broader study findings: It was a small share of clonotypes that appeared in both CD4 and CD8 compartments. One caveat is that FACS-sorted repertoires could contain abundant clonotypes contaminating from the bulk population.

TCRdb used MiXCR to reprocess the 5' RACE reads, holding one entry per CDR3 protein. The sample holds 450,000 to 550,000 distinct CDR3 sequences, 21% seen once. V gene TRBV25-1 combines with J gene TRBJ2-5; D perhaps matches TRBD2 (6 bases). Source: PBMCs, taken roughly 20 days after the first yellow fever vaccination. The sequence derives from a man aged 18-30 years who received the YFV17D yellow fever vaccine. The CDR3 DNA reads TGTGCCAGCAGCCGATCCGCGGGGCCGGGGGAGACCCAGTACTTC. Residues: CASSRSAGPGETQYF.